A single sample is the source of the 3 T cell receptor beta chains below, sequenced in a study of T cells in Graves' hyperthyroidism and ophthalmopathy. Amplified TCR beta CDR3 regions came from RNA transcripts. The study used the HTBI primer set for a first-round RT-PCR of the TCR CDR3. From the multiplex PCR reads, TCRdb called clonotypes with MiXCR, one entry per CDR3 protein. The sample consists of approximately 690,000 distinct CDR3 sequences, about 15% of them appearing once. The source material was blood. These TCRs come from a woman in her forties or fifties with Graves' ophthalmopathy.

Ten or more counts support this clonotype. The V call is TRBV5-1, the J call TRBJ1-1; 9 bases align to TRBD1. The CDR3 length is 16 residues. J gave up 4 bases and V 4 bases, and 11 bases lay outside the gene matches. Germline CDR1 SGHRS, CDR2 YFSETQ. The CDR3 bases are TGCGCCAGCAGCCTCACCGGGACAGGGTTGGGCACTGAAGCTTTCTTT. It yields the protein CASSLTGTGLGTEAFF.

This clonotype was detected ten times or more. The CDR3, as DNA: TGTGCCAGCAGCAGAGGCCCGGTGGGCTACACCTTC. Translating gives CASSRGPVGYTF. The chain recombines TRBV7-2 with TRBJ1-2; D remains ambiguous. Germline assignment: CDR1 SGHTA and CDR2 FQGNSA. Trimming cost V 5 bases and J 8 bases, with 12 bases left between them. The CDR3 covers 12 residues. Full variable domain (missing parts from reference TRBV7-2 and TRBJ1-2): GAGVSQSPSNKVTEKGKDVELRCDPISGHTALYWYRQSLGQGLEFLIYFQGNSAPDKSGLPSDRFSAERTGGSVSTLTIQRTQQEDSAVYLCASSRGPVGYTFGSGTRLTVV.

A note on this clonotype: Lacking the conserved final phenylalanine or tryptophan, this CDR3 likely reflects a read error. The chain joins TRBV6-2 or TRBV6-3 to TRBJ2-7; 10 positions match TRBD1. Germline-derived CDR1 and CDR2 are MNHEY and SVGEGT. CDR3 size: 15 residues. Trimming at V came to 5 bases and at J to 3 bases, leaving 7 bases not matched to a gene. The CDR3 nucleotides read TGTGCCAGCAGTGGGAGGGACAGGGGAATCTACGAGCAGTACTGC. The encoded protein is CASSGRDRGIYEQYC.